Detailed here is one T cell receptor (beta chain). The CDR3 loop spans 15 amino acids. V trimming: 1 base; J trimming: 3 bases; junction bases outside the gene matches: 5. This sample was taken from a study of shared clonotypes between healthy human individuals. Study-level information: CD4 naive cells filled three plates per donor, CD4 memory three, CD8 naive two and CD8 memory one.

The input for sorted-subset replicate PCRs was around 210 ng DNA, around 30,000 T cell genomes. This table comes from immunoSEQ multiplex PCR, and its TCRdb copy is limited to in-frame clones, with some not included. The sample contains millions of clones, around 94% of which appear only once. The specimen was naive CD4+ T cells sorted from blood. The subset denotes: CD45RA+ positively selected. The chain is built from TRBV5-3 and TRBJ2-7; TRBD2 matches at 9 bases. TRBV5-3 is treated as an ORF (open reading frame) with a function not yet certain. This receptor was identified in a young man in good health. The CDR3: CARSLKPTSGYEQYF. The CDR3 bases are TGTGCCAGAAGCTTGAAGCCGACTAGCGGCTACGAGCAGTACTTC.